Shown below are 32 T cell receptor beta chains from a single sample sequenced in a study of T cell responses to AZD1222 COVID-19 vaccine. Assay used: immunoSEQ multiplex PCR; TCRdb lists only in-frame clones, some missing. The sample has roughly 100,000 clones, roughly 84% seen once. This specimen was peripheral blood, taken on day 0 of AZD1222 vaccination. Receptors originate from an adult in good health.

The chain uses TRBV7-9 and TRBJ1-1, with D unresolved. The length of the CDR3 is 13 residues. Between the trimmed V and J ends, which lost 5 bases and 1 base, there was a span of 8 bases. From germline, CDR1 is SEHNR and CDR2 FQNEAQ (reference sequence). The CDR3 DNA sequence: TGTGCCAGCAGCCGAGACCCGAACACTGAAGCTTTCTTT. It encodes CASSRDPNTEAFF. The complete variable domain, with remaining parts taken from reference TRBV7-9 and TRBJ1-1, reads DTGVSQNPRHKITKRGQNVTFRCDPISEHNRLYWYRQTLGQGPEFLTYFQNEAQLEKSRLLSDRFSAERPKGSFSTLEIQRTEQGDSAMYLCASSRDPNTEAFFGQGTRLTVV.

This clone was detected once. The chain combines TRBV6-5 with TRBJ1-2; TRBD1 might be the D (6 bases). The CDR3 has 13 residues. Trimming removed 5 bases from V and 3 bases from J, with 10 bases in between. Germline V gene lookup returns CDR1 MNHEY and CDR2 SVGAGI. The CDR3 DNA sequence: TGTGCCAGCAGTCGGGACAAGGACTATGGCTACACCTTC. It translates to CASSRDKDYGYTF.

This clone occurred once. This chain uses TRBV6-6 with TRBJ2-7, with TRBD1 identical over 7 bases. The CDR3 covers 14 residues. Germline assignment: CDR1 MNHNY and CDR2 SVGAGI (reference sequence). V lost 6 bases, J lost 5 bases, and 10 bases stayed unmatched. The CDR3 sequence: CASSSATGIHEQYF. The CDR3 bases are TGTGCCAGCAGCTCCGCGACAGGGATCCACGAGCAGTACTTC.

The V call is TRBV4-2, the J call TRBJ1-2, with 7 bases matching TRBD1. The CDR3 sequence is 15 residues long. After removal of 3 bases from V and 3 bases from J, the junction contained 7 bases not matched to a gene. Germline values: CDR1 LGHNA, CDR2 YNFKEQ. CDR3 sequence: CASSHDRVGDYGYTF. The DNA for the CDR3 is TGTGCCAGCAGCCACGACAGGGTTGGGGACTATGGCTACACCTTC.

The chain employs TRBV9 and TRBJ1-1; tentatively, D is TRBD1 (6 bases). CDR1 and CDR2 from the germline V gene are SGDLS and YYNGEE. The CDR3 sequence is 14 residues long. V lost 0 bases and J lost 3, with 9 bases in between. CDR3 region: CASSVAGDDTEAFF. In nucleotides, the CDR3 is TGTGCCAGCAGCGTAGCAGGGGACGACACTGAAGCTTTCTTT. Using reference TRBV9 and TRBJ1-1 for the parts outside the CDR3, the full variable domain is DSGVTQTPKHLITATGQRVTLRCSPRSGDLSVYWYQQSLDQGLQFLIQYYNGEERAKGNILERFSAQQFPDLHSELNLSSLELGDSALYFCASSVAGDDTEAFFGQGTRLTVV.

CDR3 DNA: TGTGCCAGCAGTTATGGGGGAGGTAGAGATAATTCACCCCTCCACTTT. Translating gives CASSYGGGRDNSPLHF. The chain links TRBV6-6 to TRBJ1-6, with TRBD1 as a possible D gene (5 bases). The V end lost 3 bases, the J end lost 5 bases, and 14 bases lay between the germline ends. Per the germline V gene, CDR1 is MNHNY and CDR2 is SVGAGI (reference sequence). The CDR3 loop spans 16 amino acids.

J is TRBJ1-1 and V is TRBV2; D uncertain. The CDR3 has 14 amino acids. The V end lost 4 bases, the J end lost 0 bases, and 9 bases lay between the germline ends. Germline loops: CDR1 SNHLY, CDR2 FYNNEI. The CDR3 is CASSGIGMNTEAFF. The CDR3, as DNA: TGTGCCAGCAGTGGGATTGGTATGAACACTGAAGCTTTCTTT.

The CDR3 reads CASNRQGITEAFF. The CDR3 DNA sequence: TGTGCCAGTAACAGACAGGGAATCACTGAAGCTTTCTTT. This rearrangement joins TRBV19 to TRBJ1-1; TRBD1 matches at 7 bases. The V segment lost 7 bases and the J segment 4 bases; nucleotides outside the gene matches: 6. Germline V gene lookup returns CDR1 LNHDA and CDR2 SQIVND (reference sequence). This CDR3 comprises 13 residues.

The chain employs TRBV24-1 and TRBJ1-2; the match to TRBD1 covers 9 bases. CDR3 length: 13 amino acids. The trim removed 6 bases at V and 10 bases at J, leaving 8 bases unmatched. From germline, CDR1 is KGHDR and CDR2 SFDVKD. The CDR3 DNA is TGTGCCACCAGTCCGGGACAGGGACGTGTCTACACCTTC. The encoded protein is CATSPGQGRVYTF.

The chain combines TRBV24-1 with TRBJ2-3; D gene uncertain. The CDR3 is made up of 15 amino acids. Trimming removed 3 bases at V and 5 bases at J, with 14 bases between. Per germline, CDR1 KGHDR and CDR2 SFDVKD. The CDR3 here is CATSDHTPVGDTQYF. CDR3 nucleotide sequence: TGTGCCACCAGTGATCACACCCCGGTTGGAGATACGCAGTATTTT.

The chain has TRBV18 and TRBJ2-7; 8 bases are a match to TRBD1. Per the germline V gene, CDR1 is KGHSH and CDR2 is LQKENI. CDR3 length: 12 residues. The junction had 6 bases not matched to a gene; V was cut back by 8 bases and J by 6 bases. The chain's CDR3 is CASTGQGTEQYF. The CDR3 coding sequence is TGTGCCAGCACAGGACAGGGTACCGAGCAGTACTTC.

This chain uses TRBV5-1 with TRBJ2-7, with D unresolved. This CDR3 is built from 15 residues. Looked up from germline, CDR1 is SGHRS and CDR2 is YFSETQ. Trimming took off 2 bases at V and 6 bases at J, with 18 bases between the two ends. The CDR3 spells CASSFDGIFIAEQYF. CDR3 bases: TGCGCCAGCAGCTTTGATGGTATTTTCATCGCCGAGCAGTACTTC.

This chain links TRBV11-2 with TRBJ1-2; 9 positions agree with TRBD1. Unmatched junction bases numbered 9, after V lost 0 bases and J lost 13 bases. Germline CDR1 SGHAT, CDR2 FQNNGV. CDR3 length equals 14 residues. The CDR3 region is CASSLEGTGPRTTF. The CDR3 DNA reads TGTGCCAGCAGCTTAGAGGGGACAGGGCCCCGAACCACCTTC.

This clone was found once. The genes are TRBV7-2 and TRBJ1-5; the match to TRBD1 covers 8 bases. V gave up 5 bases and J gave up 4 bases; unmatched junction bases: 7. Germline CDR1 and CDR2: SGHTA and FQGNSA. The length of the CDR3 is 15 residues. The CDR3 region is CASSPAGGLNQPQHF. The CDR3 region has the DNA TGTGCCAGCAGCCCCGCAGGGGGCCTAAATCAGCCCCAGCATTTT.

The chain couples TRBV5-1 to TRBJ2-1, with a tentative D call TRBD2 (5 bases). CDR1 is SGHRS, CDR2 YFSETQ, per germline. Between the trimmed V and J ends, which lost 0 bases and 0 bases, there was a span of 13 bases. The CDR3 covers 17 residues. This chain's CDR3 is CASSLVPADSSYNEQFF. The CDR3 bases are TGCGCCAGCAGCTTGGTTCCAGCGGATAGCTCCTACAATGAGCAGTTCTTC.

The V call is TRBV28, the J call TRBJ2-3; TRBD2 is a possible D gene (6 bases). V was pared by 5 bases and J by 0 bases, with 9 bases between. The length of the CDR3 is 14 residues. Germline-derived CDR1 and CDR2 are MDHEN and SYDVKM. CDR3 DNA sequence: TGTGCCAGCAGTCTTGGGGGGAGCACAGATACGCAGTATTTT. It specifies CASSLGGSTDTQYF.

The chain has TRBV6-1 and TRBJ2-6; D gene uncertain. Looked up from germline, CDR1 is MNHNS and CDR2 is SASEGT. This CDR3 is 17 amino acids long. Trimming stripped 3 bases from V and 0 bases from J, with 12 bases between. CDR3 in amino acids: CASSDLFGDSGANVLTF. In DNA form, the CDR3 reads TGTGCCAGCAGTGACCTCTTTGGGGACTCTGGGGCCAACGTCCTGACTTTC.

This clone has just a few counts. V usage is TRBV19 and J usage is TRBJ2-7; 10 bases match TRBD1. This CDR3 spans 14 amino acids. Per the germline V gene, CDR1 is LNHDA and CDR2 is SQIVND (reference sequence). V lost 5 bases, J lost 6 bases, and 7 bases stayed unmatched. The CDR3 coding sequence is TGTGCCAGTAGTCGGGACAGGGGTCTGGGCGAGCAGTACTTC. This translates into CASSRDRGLGEQYF.

The V gene is TRBV6-1, the J gene TRBJ1-1; no reliable D call. V was cut by 1 base and J by 5 bases, with 11 bases left in between. The CDR3 runs to 14 residues. Per the germline V gene, CDR1 is MNHNS and CDR2 is SASEGT. CDR3 nucleotide sequence: TGTGCCAGCAGTGAAGAAGGTGGGGTGACTGAAGCTTTCTTT. Translated: CASSEEGGVTEAFF.

This clone was observed a single time. The V and J genes are TRBV6-6 and TRBJ2-6; 7 bases fit TRBD1. CDR3 length equals 17 residues. Losses at the gene ends were 5 bases for V and 0 bases for J; bases not matched to a gene: 7. The germline CDR1 and CDR2 sequences are MNHNY and SVGAGI (reference sequence). In nucleotides, the CDR3 is TGTGCCAGCAGTCTTAAGGGACAGTTCTCTGGGGCCAACGTCCTGACTTTC. It translates to CASSLKGQFSGANVLTF.

The chain carries TRBV5-6 and TRBJ2-1; the D is unclear. Trimming shortened V by 0 bases and J by 3 bases, and 10 bases separated the two germline ends. There are 15 residues in the CDR3. Per the germline V gene, CDR1 is SGHDT and CDR2 is YYEEEE. The DNA for the CDR3 is TGTGCCAGCAGCTTGGTAGGCGACTTCTACAATGAGCAGTTCTTC. It encodes CASSLVGDFYNEQFF.

This chain uses TRBV27 with TRBJ1-1, with D uncertain. CDR3 length equals 14 residues. Trimming cost V 2 bases and J 4 bases, with 11 bases left between them. The germline gives CDR1 MNHEY, CDR2 SMNVEV (reference sequence). This CDR3 reads CASSLDGVGTEAFF. In DNA form, the CDR3 reads TGTGCCAGCAGTTTAGATGGTGTGGGCACTGAAGCTTTCTTT.

The chain employs TRBV7-2 and TRBJ2-7; 14 positions agree with TRBD2. V was clipped by 4 bases and J by 4 bases; unmatched bases: 6. Germline V gene data show CDR1 as SGHTA and CDR2 as FQGNSA. CDR3 size: 16 residues. CDR3 coding DNA: TGTGCCAGCAGCTCGTACGGGACTAGCGGGAGTTACGAGCAGTACTTC. As protein: CASSSYGTSGSYEQYF. The whole variable domain, remainder taken from reference TRBV7-2 and TRBJ2-7, is GAGVSQSPSNKVTEKGKDVELRCDPISGHTALYWYRQSLGQGLEFLIYFQGNSAPDKSGLPSDRFSAERTGGSVSTLTIQRTQQEDSAVYLCASSSYGTSGSYEQYFGPGTRLTVT.

This chain connects TRBV10-3 to TRBJ2-1; 11 nucleotides match TRBD2. Per germline, CDR1 ENHRY and CDR2 SYGVKD. This CDR3 has 13 residues. The ends lost 5 bases at V and 7 bases at J; junction bases unmatched: 1. DNA of the CDR3: TGTGCCATCAGTAGGACTAGCGGGAATGAGCAGTTCTTC. The encoded protein is CAISRTSGNEQFF.

The gene calls are TRBV5-1 and TRBJ1-4; a weak D match, TRBD1 (6 bases). Per germline, CDR1 SGHRS and CDR2 YFSETQ. V was cut by 0 bases and J by 0 bases, with 12 bases left in between. The CDR3 has 17 residues. The CDR3 DNA follows: TGCGCCAGCAGCTTGGGCGGGGGCGAGTCAACTAATGAAAAACTGTTTTTT. It is translated as CASSLGGGESTNEKLFF.

The chain uses TRBV6-5 and TRBJ1-2, with TRBD1 matching 10 bases. Germline loops: CDR1 MNHEY, CDR2 SVGAGI. The J segment lost 6 bases and the V segment lost 5 bases, leaving 6 bases of the junction unmatched. The CDR3 loop spans 14 amino acids. CDR3 residues: CASSPIGQGDGYTF. CDR3 bases: TGTGCCAGCAGTCCTATTGGACAGGGGGATGGCTACACCTTC.

This clone was picked up a small number of times. The chain employs TRBV4-1 and TRBJ2-7; 7 bases are a match to TRBD2. The CDR3 covers 16 residues. CDR1 and CDR2 (germline): MGHRA, YSYEKL. The ends lost 0 bases at V and 0 bases at J; junction bases unmatched: 5. This chain's CDR3 is CASSQEKLARSYEQYF. CDR3 nucleotides: TGCGCCAGCAGCCAAGAGAAACTAGCGCGCTCCTACGAGCAGTACTTC.

CDR3 bases: TGTGCCAGTAGGACGGAGGGTCTGAGGACCGGGGAGCTGTTTTTT. This sequence encodes CASRTEGLRTGELFF. The V gene is TRBV19, the J gene TRBJ2-2, with a possible D match to TRBD2 (6 bases). Germline CDR1 reads LNHDA; CDR2 reads SQIVND (reference sequence). There are 15 residues in the CDR3. V shed 6 bases and J shed 5 bases, with 16 bases lying between them. The full variable domain, rest sourced from reference TRBV19 and TRBJ2-2, is DGGITQSPKYLFRKEGQNVTLSCEQNLNHDAMYWYRQDPGQGLRLIYYSQIVNDFQKGDIAEGYSVSREKKESFPLTVTSAQKNPTAFYLCASRTEGLRTGELFFGEGSRLTVL.

This chain links TRBV28 with TRBJ2-7, with 8 bases identical to TRBD2. In germline, CDR1 is MDHEN, CDR2 SYDVKM. This CDR3 region has 15 residues. J lost 4 bases, V lost 1 base, and 6 bases had no gene match. CDR3 sequence: CASSLLAGRGYEQYF. The CDR3 coding sequence is TGTGCCAGCAGTTTATTAGCGGGAAGGGGATACGAGCAGTACTTC.

The J gene is TRBJ1-6, the V gene TRBV11-1, with 8 bases identical to TRBD1. The V segment lost 5 bases and the J segment 7 bases; nucleotides outside the gene matches: 7. CDR3 size: 15 residues. Germline loops: CDR1 SGHAT, CDR2 FQDESV (reference sequence). CDR3: CASSLGQGRNSPLHF. DNA of the CDR3: TGTGCCAGCAGCCTAGGACAGGGACGGAATTCACCCCTCCACTTT.

V and J are TRBV4-1 and TRBJ2-2; D remains ambiguous. Germline V lookup: CDR1 MGHRA, CDR2 YSYEKL. V was clipped by 1 base and J by 6 bases, with 12 bases between them. The CDR3 contains 15 residues. The CDR3 nucleotides read TGCGCCAGCAGCCAAGTTATACGGAGTCCCGGGGAGCTGTTTTTT. Amino acids: CASSQVIRSPGELFF.

The chain uses TRBV19 and TRBJ1-1; D not resolved. The germline gives CDR1 LNHDA, CDR2 SQIVND (reference sequence). The V end was cut by 7 bases, the J end by 6 bases, with 18 bases between. CDR3 length equals 14 residues. The CDR3 sequence: CASTDPPAPSEAFF. The CDR3 nucleotides read TGTGCCAGTACCGACCCCCCAGCGCCGTCTGAAGCTTTCTTT.